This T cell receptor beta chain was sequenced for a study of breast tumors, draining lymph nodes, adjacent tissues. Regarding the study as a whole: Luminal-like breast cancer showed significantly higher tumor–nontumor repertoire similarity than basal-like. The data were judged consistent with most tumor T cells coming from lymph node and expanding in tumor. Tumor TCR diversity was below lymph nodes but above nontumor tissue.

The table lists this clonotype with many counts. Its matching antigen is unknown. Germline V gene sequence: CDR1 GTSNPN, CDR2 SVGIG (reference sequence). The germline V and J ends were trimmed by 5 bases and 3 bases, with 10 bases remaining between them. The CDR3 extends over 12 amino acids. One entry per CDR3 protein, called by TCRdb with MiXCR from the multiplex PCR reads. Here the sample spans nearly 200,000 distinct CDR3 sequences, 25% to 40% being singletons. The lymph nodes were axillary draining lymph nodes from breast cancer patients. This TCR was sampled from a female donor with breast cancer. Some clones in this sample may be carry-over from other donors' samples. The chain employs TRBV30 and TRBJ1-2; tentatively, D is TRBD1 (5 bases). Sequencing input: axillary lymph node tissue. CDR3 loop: CAWDGGDYGYTF. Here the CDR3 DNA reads TGTGCCTGGGATGGAGGGGACTATGGCTACACCTTC.